This entry describes one TCR beta chain. Antigen unknown. The sample belongs to a study of OX40 agonist ivuxolimab in advanced cancers. Study-level findings and limits: Some patients without response likewise showed low normalized clonal expansion. Low clonal expansion, among the lowest seen, marked partial responders at 0.1-3.0 mg/kg. On average, CD8+ T cells had more expanded clones than CD4+.

The data were produced by immunoSEQ multiplex PCR, yet TCRdb's version contains in-frame clones alone and is incomplete. The data show tens of thousands of clones, with around 85% seen just once and around 0.63% held by the top ten. The length of the CDR3 is 14 residues. The germline V gene encodes CDR1 MNHEY and CDR2 SMNVEV (reference sequence). The V gene lost 2 bases and the J gene lost 3 bases, with 11 bases spanning the gap. Samples of blood were obtained at baseline, on cycle 4 day 1, and on cycle 7 day 1. The receptor's source is an adult with an advanced solid tumor such as melanoma, head and neck, liver or kidney cancer. This material consisted of CD4+ or CD8+ T cells sorted from blood, taken in a trial of the OX40 agonist ivuxolimab. This chain uses TRBV27 with TRBJ2-7, with D hard to call. The CDR3 reads CASSLRGQFYEQYF. CDR3 in DNA: TGTGCCAGCAGTTTACGTGGTCAGTTCTACGAGCAGTACTTC.